One and the same sample provided the 21 T cell receptor beta chains below, sequenced in a study of T-cell reconstitution after alpha-beta-depleted transplantation in children. Preparation of the TCRbeta library involved a method that used unique molecular identifiers. TCRdb independently ran MiXCR on the PCR reads; one entry per CDR3 protein. Among approximately 340,000 distinct CDR3 sequences listed, 9% to 12% were seen once. This specimen was PBMCs from the stem cell graft donor, taken from the stem cell graft. The origin of the receptors is a human donor who donated a stem cell graft to a child with acute lymphoblastic leukemia.

This clonotype was detected only a few times. The rearrangement uses TRBV11-1 and TRBJ2-3, with 7 bases identical to TRBD2. The CDR3 runs 16 residues. Trimming at V came to 5 bases and at J to 6 bases, leaving 14 bases not matched to a gene. Looked up from germline, CDR1 is SGHAT and CDR2 is FQDESV (reference sequence). The CDR3 DNA reads TGTGCCAGCAGCCACGACGGGAGGCCCAAAGAGGATACGCAGTATTTT. It is translated as CASSHDGRPKEDTQYF. Supplemented by reference TRBV11-1 and TRBJ2-3, the full variable domain reads EAEVAQSPRYKITEKSQAVAFWCDPISGHATLYWYRQILGQGPELLVQFQDESVVDDSQLPKDRFSAERLKGVDSTLKIQPAELGDSAMYLCASSHDGRPKEDTQYFGPGTRLTVL.

A word on this clonotype: One end of the junction does not line up with germline, which may come from a read error. The V and J genes are TRBV4-1 and TRBJ1-4; 8 bases match TRBD1. CDR3 length equals 16 residues. Germline CDR1 reads MGHRA; CDR2 reads YSYEKL. The CDR3 coding sequence is TGCGCCAGCAGCCAACCTCTGACAGGGGCTAAGGAAAAACTGTTTTTT. Translation gives CASSQPLTGAKEKLFF.

This clonotype was detected ten times or more. The gene calls are TRBV5-1 and TRBJ2-1; 10 positions match TRBD1. CDR1 is SGHRS, CDR2 YFSETQ, per germline. The junction had 13 bases not matched to a gene; V was cut back by 4 bases and J by 9 bases. The CDR3 covers 16 residues. Written as DNA, the CDR3 is TGCGCCAGCAGCCCCGGAGGGACAGGGGATGGGGGTGAGCAGTTCTTC. Its protein product is CASSPGGTGDGGEQFF.

V and J are TRBV20-1 and TRBJ1-6, with TRBD1 matching over 10 bases. Germline V gene data show CDR1 as DFQATT and CDR2 as SNEGSKA (reference sequence). V lost 6 bases, J lost 0 bases, and 11 bases stayed unmatched. This CDR3 contains 18 residues. This CDR3 is CSARDRGVSSSYNSPLHF. CDR3 DNA: TGCAGTGCGAGGGACAGGGGTGTCTCAAGCTCCTATAATTCACCCCTCCACTTT.

This clonotype was seen only a few times. The chain employs TRBV12-3 or TRBV12-4 and TRBJ2-1; 7 bases agree with TRBD1. The CDR3 is made up of 15 amino acids. V gave up 5 bases and J gave up 2 bases; unmatched junction bases: 6. The CDR3 here is CASSMRQGTYNEQFF. DNA of the CDR3: TGTGCCAGCAGTATGCGACAGGGCACCTACAATGAGCAGTTCTTC.

The V call is TRBV9, the J call TRBJ1-4; the match to TRBD1 covers 8 bases. V was clipped by 3 bases and J by 8 bases; unmatched bases: 12. This CDR3 is 16 amino acids long. Germline values: CDR1 SGDLS, CDR2 YYNGEE. The chain's CDR3 is CASSGVQGAEKEKLFF. CDR3 bases: TGTGCCAGCAGCGGAGTTCAGGGGGCAGAAAAGGAAAAACTGTTTTTT.

This clonotype was recorded a few times. The CDR3 loop is CASSYSRQRDDEQYF. The CDR3 coding sequence is TGTGCCAGCAGTTACTCTCGCCAGCGGGATGACGAGCAGTACTTC. The rearrangement links TRBV6-2 or TRBV6-3 to TRBJ2-7; the match to TRBD2 covers 7 bases. Looked up from germline, CDR1 is MNHEY and CDR2 is SVGEGT. V gave up 0 bases and J gave up 5 bases; unmatched junction bases: 7. The CDR3 is made up of 15 amino acids.

At least ten counts were recorded for this clonotype. This sequence joins TRBV10-3 and TRBJ2-7; no definite D call. This CDR3 comprises 14 residues. Trimming stripped 10 bases from V and 1 base from J, with 17 bases between. Germline CDR1 is ENHRY and CDR2 is SYGVKD. CDR3 loop: CATKDVTASYEQYF. DNA of the CDR3: TGTGCCACCAAGGACGTAACAGCATCCTACGAGCAGTACTTC.

This clonotype was observed a handful of times. The V and J genes are TRBV3-1 and TRBJ2-7; D is perhaps TRBD2 (6 bases). In germline, CDR1 is LGHDT, CDR2 YNNKEL (reference sequence). The ends were cut back, 2 bases at V and 3 bases at J, with 14 bases in the middle. The CDR3 extends over 15 amino acids. DNA for the CDR3: TGTGCCAGCAGCCAAACCCGGGACTTAAGCTACGAGCAGTACTTC. It codes for CASSQTRDLSYEQYF.

This clonotype was counted between two and nine times. V and J are TRBV29-1 and TRBJ2-2; weak D call: TRBD1 (5 bases). The CDR3 totals 13 residues. Trimming removed 1 base from V and 6 bases from J, with 9 bases in between. CDR1 SQVTM and CDR2 ANQGSEA come from the germline V gene. CDR3 sequence (DNA): TGCAGCGTTGAAGGGACATTTTCCGGGGAGCTGTTTTTT. This encodes CSVEGTFSGELFF.

The chain employs TRBV27 and TRBJ2-7, with 10 bases lining up with TRBD1. With V trimmed by 2 bases and J by 6 bases, 1 base remained unmatched. The CDR3 is made up of 13 amino acids. Looked up from germline, CDR1 is MNHEY and CDR2 is SMNVEV (reference sequence). CDR3 residues: CASSLGTGAEQYF. The DNA of the CDR3 is TGTGCCAGCAGTTTAGGGACAGGGGCCGAGCAGTACTTC.

This clonotype was picked up a small number of times. The chain has TRBV19 and TRBJ2-1; 9 bases are a match to TRBD2. Per germline, CDR1 LNHDA and CDR2 SQIVND (reference sequence). The CDR3 spans 17 residues. J lost 4 bases, V lost 3 bases, and 10 bases had no gene match. CDR3 region: CASSILGLAGNYNEQFF. The CDR3 coding sequence is TGTGCCAGTAGTATCCTCGGCCTAGCGGGAAATTACAATGAGCAGTTCTTC.

The chain links TRBV7-8 to TRBJ2-1; 14 positions match TRBD2. Losses at the gene ends were 4 bases for V and 4 bases for J; bases not matched to a gene: 9. CDR1 and CDR2 from the germline V gene are SGHVS and FQNEAQ. This CDR3 is 18 amino acids long. CDR3 nucleotide sequence: TGTGCCAGCAGCTCCGGGACTAGCGGGAGCATGGGATACAATGAGCAGTTCTTC. It encodes CASSSGTSGSMGYNEQFF.

This clonotype appeared a single time. V usage is TRBV5-1 and J usage is TRBJ2-1; 11 nucleotides agree with TRBD2. Germline loops: CDR1 SGHRS, CDR2 YFSETQ. V lost 0 bases to trimming and J lost 0 bases; unmatched junction nucleotides: 8. The CDR3 is made up of 19 amino acids. CDR3 amino acids: CASSLAGLAGRSSYNEQFF. The CDR3 nucleotides are TGCGCCAGCAGCTTGGCCGGACTAGCGGGCAGGAGCTCCTACAATGAGCAGTTCTTC.

This clonotype was counted a few times. The chain couples TRBV20-1 to TRBJ2-3; the D is unclear. The germline CDR1 and CDR2 sequences are DFQATT and SNEGSKA (reference sequence). V was clipped by 4 bases and J by 14 bases, with 7 bases between them. The CDR3 has 8 amino acids. The CDR3 DNA is TGCAGTGCTACAGTTCGGTATTTT. Translating gives CSATVRYF.

V usage is TRBV28 and J usage is TRBJ2-3; no reliable D call. CDR1 MDHEN and CDR2 SYDVKM come from the germline V gene. Trimming stripped 3 bases from V and 0 bases from J, with 13 bases between. The CDR3 totals 16 residues. The CDR3 sequence is CASSFSTVESTDTQYF. The DNA for the CDR3 is TGTGCCAGCAGTTTCTCCACAGTGGAAAGCACAGATACGCAGTATTTT.

This clonotype was counted between two and nine times. V and J are TRBV7-2 and TRBJ2-1; TRBD2 matches 10 bases. This CDR3 has 17 amino acids. V trimming: 5 bases; J trimming: 3 bases; junction bases outside the gene matches: 10. CDR1 and CDR2 (germline): SGHTA, FQGNSA. The CDR3 reads CASSDTVAGGRYNEQFF. The CDR3 nucleotides read TGTGCCAGCAGCGATACAGTAGCGGGAGGCCGCTACAATGAGCAGTTCTTC.

This clonotype occurred a few times. The chain combines TRBV4-1 with TRBJ2-7; D gene ambiguous. This CDR3 has 14 residues. V was trimmed by 0 bases and J by 3 bases, leaving 9 bases between them. Germline CDR1 MGHRA, CDR2 YSYEKL. CDR3 loop: CASSQDPLNYEQYF. CDR3 bases: TGCGCCAGCAGCCAAGATCCCCTTAACTACGAGCAGTACTTC.

The chain is built from TRBV29-1 and TRBJ2-7; either TRBD1 or TRBD2 may fit D (5 bases each). Germline V gene sequence: CDR1 SQVTM, CDR2 ANQGSEA. Between the trimmed V and J ends, which lost 3 bases and 3 bases, there was a span of 12 bases. The CDR3 is 13 amino acids. The CDR3 sequence is CSVDRGEGYEQYF. CDR3 DNA: TGCAGCGTTGATAGGGGAGAAGGCTACGAGCAGTACTTC.

This clonotype was detected a few times. The V call is TRBV7-9, the J call TRBJ2-1, with 10 positions matching TRBD1. This CDR3 is 14 amino acids long. Per the germline V gene, CDR1 is SEHNR and CDR2 is FQNEAQ (reference sequence). V lost 5 bases, J lost 8 bases, and 6 bases stayed unmatched. The CDR3 region is CASSPWTGGDEQFF. CDR3 coding DNA: TGTGCCAGCAGCCCATGGACAGGGGGGGATGAGCAGTTCTTC.

There are a few counts of this clonotype. V usage is TRBV24-1 and J usage is TRBJ1-1, with D possibly matching TRBD1 (5 bases). The CDR3 is 15 residues long. CDR1 and CDR2 (germline): KGHDR, SFDVKD. The V end was cut by 2 bases, the J end by 3 bases, with 12 bases between. The CDR3 DNA follows: TGTGCCACCAGTGATTCAGGGCCGGGGGACACTGAAGCTTTCTTT. The encoded protein is CATSDSGPGDTEAFF.